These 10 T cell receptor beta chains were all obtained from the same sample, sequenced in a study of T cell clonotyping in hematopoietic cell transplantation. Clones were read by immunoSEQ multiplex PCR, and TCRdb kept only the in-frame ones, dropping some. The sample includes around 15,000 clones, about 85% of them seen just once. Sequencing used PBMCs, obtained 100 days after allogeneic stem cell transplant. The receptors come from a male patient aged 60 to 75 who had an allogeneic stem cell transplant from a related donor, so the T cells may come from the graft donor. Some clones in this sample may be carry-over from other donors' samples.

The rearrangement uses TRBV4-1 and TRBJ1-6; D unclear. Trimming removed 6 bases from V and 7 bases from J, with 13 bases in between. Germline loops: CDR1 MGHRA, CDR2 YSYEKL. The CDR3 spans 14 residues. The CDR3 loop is CASSIAGGNSPLHF. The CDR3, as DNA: TGCGCCAGCAGTATTGCTGGAGGGAATTCACCCCTCCACTTT.

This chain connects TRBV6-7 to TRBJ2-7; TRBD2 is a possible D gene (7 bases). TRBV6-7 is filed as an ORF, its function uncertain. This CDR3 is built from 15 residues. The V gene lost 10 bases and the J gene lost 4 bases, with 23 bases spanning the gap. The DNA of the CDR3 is TGTGCCACGCCGGAGGGGGGGGGTTCCATGTACGAGCAGTACTTC. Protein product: CATPEGGGSMYEQYF.

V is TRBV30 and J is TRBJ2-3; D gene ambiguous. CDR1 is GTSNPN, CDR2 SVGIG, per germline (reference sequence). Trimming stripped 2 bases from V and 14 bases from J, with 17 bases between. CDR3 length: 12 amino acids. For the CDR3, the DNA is TGTGCCTGGAGTTCTACAGCAACTCCGGGGTATTTT. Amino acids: CAWSSTATPGYF. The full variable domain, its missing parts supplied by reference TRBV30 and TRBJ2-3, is SQTIHQWPATLVQPVGSPLSLECTVEGTSNPNLYWYRQAAGRGLQLLFYSVGIGQISSEVPQNLSASRPQDRQFILSSKKLLLSDSGFYLCAWSSTATPGYFGPGTRLTVL.

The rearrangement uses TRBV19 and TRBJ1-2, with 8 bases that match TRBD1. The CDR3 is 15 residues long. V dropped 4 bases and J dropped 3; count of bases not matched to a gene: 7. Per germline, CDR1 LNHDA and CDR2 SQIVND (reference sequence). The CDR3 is CASSNPTTGDYGYTF. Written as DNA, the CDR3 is TGTGCCAGTAGTAACCCGACGACAGGGGACTATGGCTACACCTTC.

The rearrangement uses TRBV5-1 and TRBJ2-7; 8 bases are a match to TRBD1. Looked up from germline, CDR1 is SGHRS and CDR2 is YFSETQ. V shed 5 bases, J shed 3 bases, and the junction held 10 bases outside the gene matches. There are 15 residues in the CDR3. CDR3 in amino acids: CASSSGQGWYYEQYF. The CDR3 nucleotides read TGCGCCAGCAGTTCCGGACAGGGTTGGTACTACGAGCAGTACTTC.

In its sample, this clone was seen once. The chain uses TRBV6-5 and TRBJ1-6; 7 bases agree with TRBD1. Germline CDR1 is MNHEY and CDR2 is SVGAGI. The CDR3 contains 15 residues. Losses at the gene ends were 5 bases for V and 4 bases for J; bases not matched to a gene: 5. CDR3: CASSVPGQYNSPLHF. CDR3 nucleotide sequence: TGTGCCAGCAGTGTACCGGGACAGTATAATTCACCCCTCCACTTT.

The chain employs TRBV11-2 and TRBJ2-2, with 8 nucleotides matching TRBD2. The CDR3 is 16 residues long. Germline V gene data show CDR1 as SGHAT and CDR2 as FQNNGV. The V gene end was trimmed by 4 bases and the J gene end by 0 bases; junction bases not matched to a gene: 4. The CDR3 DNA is TGTGCCAGCAGCTCCCGGGAGGGGACGAACACCGGGGAGCTGTTTTTT. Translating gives CASSSREGTNTGELFF. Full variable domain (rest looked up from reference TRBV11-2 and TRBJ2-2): EAGVAQSPRYKIIEKRQSVAFWCNPISGHATLYWYQQILGQGPKLLIQFQNNGVVDDSQLPKDRFSAERLKGVDSTLKIQPAKLEDSAVYLCASSSREGTNTGELFFGEGSRLTVL.

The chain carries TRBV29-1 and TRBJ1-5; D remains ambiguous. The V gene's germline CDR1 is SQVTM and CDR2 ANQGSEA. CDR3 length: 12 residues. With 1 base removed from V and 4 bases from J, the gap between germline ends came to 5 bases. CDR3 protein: CSVEGTNQPQHF. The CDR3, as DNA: TGCAGCGTTGAAGGGACGAATCAGCCCCAGCATTTT.

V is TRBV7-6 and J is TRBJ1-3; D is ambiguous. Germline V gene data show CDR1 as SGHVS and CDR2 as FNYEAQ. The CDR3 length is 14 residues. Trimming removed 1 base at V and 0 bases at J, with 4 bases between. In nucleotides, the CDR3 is TGTGCCAGCAGCTTAGTCAGCTCTGGAAACACCATATATTTT. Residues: CASSLVSSGNTIYF.

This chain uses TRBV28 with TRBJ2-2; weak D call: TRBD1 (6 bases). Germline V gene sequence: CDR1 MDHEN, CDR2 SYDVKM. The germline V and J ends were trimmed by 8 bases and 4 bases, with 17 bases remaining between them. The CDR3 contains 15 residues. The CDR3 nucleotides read TGTGCCAGCGGCCTAACAGGGCTGGGCACCGGGGAGCTGTTTTTT. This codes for CASGLTGLGTGELFF. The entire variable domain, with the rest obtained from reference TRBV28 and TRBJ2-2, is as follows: DVKVTQSSRYLVKRTGEKVFLECVQDMDHENMFWYRQDPGLGLRLIYFSYDVKMKEKGDIPEGYSVSREKKERFSLILESASTNQTSMYLCASGLTGLGTGELFFGEGSRLTVL.